One sample yielded the 21 T cell receptor beta chains listed below, sequenced in a study of response to subunit inactivated influenza vaccine (dated by TCRdb to between 2017 and 2018). Library prep was done by RT-PCR. The reads were generated on an Illumina HiSeq 2500. TCRdb reran the public reads through fastp at Q25 and MiXCR, keeping productive beta chains. Every CDR3 protein is listed once, alongside the most common genes and DNA of its rows. In all, the sample holds some 500,000 distinct CDR3 sequences, and 10% to 15% of those were seen once. Jointly, the top ten make up around 12% of the sample. In the paper's terms, the time point label means: 45 days after influenza vaccine administration. The sample here was PBMCs from blood, taken more than 35 days after vaccination. Every receptor here comes from a man aged 50-59 years who received an inactivated influenza vaccine. Donor details come from another sample of the same person, matched by shared clones.

The chain links TRBV12-3 or TRBV12-4 to TRBJ1-6; D is possibly TRBD1 (6 bases). Trimming cost V 6 bases and J 7 bases, with 13 bases left between them. The CDR3 extends over 14 amino acids. The CDR3 spells CASRTTGFNSPLHF. As DNA, the CDR3 is TGTGCCAGCAGAACGACAGGATTCAATTCACCCCTCCACTTT.

This chain connects TRBV19 to TRBJ2-5, with TRBD1 matching 7 bases. The CDR3 consists of 15 residues. Germline lookup yields CDR1 LNHDA and CDR2 SQIVND (reference sequence). The V segment lost 3 bases and the J segment 4 bases; nucleotides outside the gene matches: 8. CDR3 residues: CASSIHPRTGETQYF. CDR3 nucleotides: TGTGCCAGTAGTATCCACCCCCGGACAGGAGAGACCCAGTACTTC.

The chain is built from TRBV10-3 and TRBJ2-3; maybe TRBD1 (6 bases). The CDR3 spans 15 residues. The germline V gene has CDR1 ENHRY and CDR2 SYGVKD. The V end was cut by 2 bases, the J end by 2 bases, with 11 bases between. The CDR3 reads CAISEGGRHTDTQYF. In DNA form, the CDR3 reads TGTGCCATCAGTGAGGGGGGCAGACACACAGATACGCAGTATTTT.

This clonotype was seen at least ten times. The rearrangement joins TRBV20-1 to TRBJ1-5; D is unresolved. CDR3 length: 15 residues. Between the trimmed V and J ends, which lost 5 bases and 3 bases, there was a span of 17 bases. Germline V gives CDR1 DFQATT, CDR2 SNEGSKA (reference sequence). The CDR3 DNA follows: TGCAGTGCTCCCCAGGCCGGAAGAAACAATCAGCCCCAGCATTTT. This codes for CSAPQAGRNNQPQHF.

This clonotype has just a few counts. The rearrangement uses TRBV28 and TRBJ1-1, with a possible D match to TRBD1 (5 bases). The V end was cut by 4 bases, the J end by 8 bases, with 14 bases between. CDR1 and CDR2 from the germline V gene are MDHEN and SYDVKM. The CDR3 is 13 amino acids. The CDR3 DNA is TGTGCCAGCAGTTGGGACGGGAGGGGAGAAGCTTTCTTT. Translation: CASSWDGRGEAFF.

The CDR3 sequence: CASMTSGRALDSYEQYF. The CDR3, as DNA: TGTGCCAGCATGACTAGCGGGAGGGCTCTAGACTCCTACGAGCAGTACTTC. J is TRBJ2-7 and V is TRBV27, with TRBD2 matching 14 bases. The V segment lost 7 bases and the J segment 0 bases; nucleotides outside the gene matches: 8. This CDR3 is 17 amino acids long. CDR1 MNHEY and CDR2 SMNVEV come from the germline V gene (reference sequence).

This rearrangement joins TRBV5-5 to TRBJ2-7; 7 bases match TRBD1. The CDR3 spans 14 residues. CDR1 is SGHKS and CDR2 is YYEKEE in the germline V gene (reference sequence). The trim removed 2 bases at V and 5 bases at J, leaving 7 bases unmatched. The CDR3 region is CASSFSTGLHEQYF. The CDR3 DNA is TGTGCCAGCAGCTTTTCGACAGGGCTGCACGAGCAGTACTTC.

The chain joins TRBV7-2 to TRBJ2-7; D remains unclear. The CDR3 has 13 amino acids. V was trimmed by 5 bases and J by 4 bases, leaving 12 bases between them. Germline CDR1 is SGHTA and CDR2 is FQGNSA. CDR3 sequence (DNA): TGTGCCAGCAGCCCCCCCACGCGTTACGAGCAGTACTTC. This codes for CASSPPTRYEQYF. The full variable domain, with the rest looked up from reference TRBV7-2 and TRBJ2-7, is GAGVSQSPSNKVTEKGKDVELRCDPISGHTALYWYRQSLGQGLEFLIYFQGNSAPDKSGLPSDRFSAERTGGSVSTLTIQRTQQEDSAVYLCASSPPTRYEQYFGPGTRLTVT.

This clonotype was found a few times. The J gene is TRBJ2-1, the V gene TRBV29-1; the match to TRBD2 covers 7 bases. Unmatched junction bases numbered 8, after V lost 6 bases and J lost 0 bases. This CDR3 has 15 amino acids. CDR1 and CDR2 from the germline V gene are SQVTM and ANQGSEA. The CDR3 reads CSVRLAVSSYNEQFF. CDR3 DNA: TGCAGCGTGAGACTAGCAGTAAGCTCCTACAATGAGCAGTTCTTC.

This clonotype has just a few counts. The genes are TRBV7-9 and TRBJ2-5; the D gene is possibly TRBD2 (6 bases). V was trimmed by 1 base and J by 0 bases, leaving 15 bases between them. Germline V gene lookup returns CDR1 SEHNR and CDR2 FQNEAQ (reference sequence). The CDR3 is 17 residues long. The chain's CDR3 is CASSLGGGPLYQETQYF. DNA for the CDR3: TGTGCCAGCAGCTTAGGGGGAGGACCCTTGTACCAAGAGACCCAGTACTTC. Looking up the rest from reference TRBV7-9 and TRBJ2-5 gives the full variable domain: DTGVSQNPRHKITKRGQNVTFRCDPISEHNRLYWYRQTLGQGPEFLTYFQNEAQLEKSRLLSDRFSAERPKGSFSTLEIQRTEQGDSAMYLCASSLGGGPLYQETQYFGPGTRLLVL.

The CDR3 protein is CASSRGSGNTIYF. CDR3 DNA sequence: TGTGCCAGCAGCAGGGGCTCTGGAAACACCATATATTTT. This sequence joins TRBV6-1 and TRBJ1-3; TRBD1 might be the D (6 bases). Deletions cut 6 bases from V and 0 bases from J, with 6 bases between. CDR3 length: 13 residues. In germline, CDR1 is MNHNS, CDR2 SASEGT.

This chain connects TRBV5-4 to TRBJ2-5; TRBD2 matches 8 bases. J was trimmed by 3 bases and V by 4 bases; bases with no gene match: 8. There are 15 residues in the CDR3. CDR1 is SGHNT, CDR2 YYREEE, per germline (reference sequence). The CDR3 reads CASSHAGTSEETQYF. Written as DNA, the CDR3 is TGTGCCAGCAGCCACGCCGGGACTAGTGAAGAGACCCAGTACTTC.

This clonotype was recorded at least ten times. The V call is TRBV7-2, the J call TRBJ1-1; perhaps TRBD1 as D (5 bases). V lost 4 bases to trimming and J lost 4 bases, with 13 bases between them. There are 14 residues in the CDR3. Germline assignment: CDR1 SGHTA and CDR2 FQGNSA. As DNA, the CDR3 is TGTGCCAGCAGCTGGAGGGGCGCTGGCACTGAAGCTTTCTTT. This translates into CASSWRGAGTEAFF. Using reference TRBV7-2 and TRBJ1-1 for the parts outside the CDR3, the full variable domain is GAGVSQSPSNKVTEKGKDVELRCDPISGHTALYWYRQSLGQGLEFLIYFQGNSAPDKSGLPSDRFSAERTGGSVSTLTIQRTQQEDSAVYLCASSWRGAGTEAFFGQGTRLTVV.

This clonotype was seen repeatedly, ten times or more. The chain carries TRBV10-3 and TRBJ1-5, with 7 bases aligning to TRBD1. V shed 0 bases and J 5 bases; nucleotides not matched to a gene: 4. The CDR3 contains 15 residues. Germline V CDR1 and CDR2: ENHRY, SYGVKD. In DNA form, the CDR3 reads TGTGCCATCAGTGAGTCCGGGACAGAGGATCAGCCCCAGCATTTT. It yields the protein CAISESGTEDQPQHF.

This clonotype has at least ten counts. The CDR3 spells CSAAVRGQETQYF. CDR3 coding DNA: TGCAGTGCTGCCGTTAGGGGGCAAGAGACCCAGTACTTC. This chain uses TRBV20-1 with TRBJ2-5; TRBD1 is a possible D gene (6 bases). This CDR3 is 13 amino acids long. The V and J ends lost 5 bases and 2 bases respectively, with 12 bases between them. Per the germline V gene, CDR1 is DFQATT and CDR2 is SNEGSKA (reference sequence).

There are a few counts of this clonotype. The V and J genes are TRBV18 and TRBJ2-7, with TRBD1 identical over 8 bases. The CDR3 contains 15 residues. Germline assignment: CDR1 KGHSH and CDR2 LQKENI. V was clipped by 1 base and J by 4 bases; unmatched bases: 6. CDR3 amino acids: CASSPLSQGAYEQYF. The CDR3 DNA reads as TGTGCCAGCTCACCACTCAGCCAGGGGGCGTACGAGCAGTACTTC.

Only a few counts were recorded for this clonotype. The chain employs TRBV10-3 and TRBJ2-2; D call uncertain. Germline CDR1 and CDR2: ENHRY and SYGVKD. V lost 7 bases and J lost 8, with 8 bases in between. The CDR3 spans 11 residues. This chain's CDR3 is CAINEAGELFF. The CDR3 DNA sequence: TGTGCCATCAACGAAGCGGGGGAGCTGTTTTTT.

The rearrangement links TRBV12-3 or TRBV12-4 to TRBJ2-7, with TRBD1 identical over 9 bases. The CDR3 has 15 amino acids. V was pared by 5 bases and J by 2 bases, with 7 bases of the junction left unmatched. The chain's CDR3 is CASSPGTGLTYEQYF. The CDR3 coding sequence is TGTGCCAGCAGTCCAGGGACAGGGCTAACCTACGAGCAGTACTTC.

The chain has TRBV10-3 and TRBJ2-2; D may be TRBD1 (5 bases). V lost 0 bases and J lost 3, with 8 bases in between. CDR1 and CDR2 (germline): ENHRY, SYGVKD. This CDR3 has 15 amino acids. The CDR3 sequence is CAISESGRDTGELFF. Written as DNA, the CDR3 is TGTGCCATCAGTGAGTCCGGCAGGGACACCGGGGAGCTGTTTTTT.

This clonotype has just a few counts. This chain joins TRBV27 and TRBJ1-5; D is perhaps TRBD1 (5 bases). This CDR3 contains 13 residues. V lost 6 bases and J 6 bases, leaving 12 bases between the germline ends. The germline CDR1 and CDR2 sequences are MNHEY and SMNVEV (reference sequence). CDR3 residues: CASSGQTGQPQHF. The CDR3 DNA follows: TGTGCCAGCAGCGGACAAACCGGTCAGCCCCAGCATTTT.

This clonotype was observed a handful of times. The chain links TRBV12-3 or TRBV12-4 to TRBJ1-2; D remains unclear. The CDR3 is 15 amino acids. The germline V and J ends were trimmed by 2 bases and 4 bases, with 14 bases remaining between them. The CDR3 nucleotides are TGTGCCAGCAGTTTAATCAGAGGGTCTGGCTATGGCTACACCTTC. This translates into CASSLIRGSGYGYTF.